The 10 T cell receptor beta chains below come from one sample, sequenced in a study of blood T cell repertoires in COVID-19. Sequenced by immunoSEQ multiplex PCR; TCRdb stores in-frame clones only, minus some. This table has 25,000 to 30,000 clones, about 90% appearing once. The sample comprised peripheral blood. These receptors were taken from a man in his sixties or seventies with acute or convalescent COVID-19.

This chain connects TRBV9 to TRBJ2-2; tentative D call: TRBD2 (6 bases). The ends were cut back, 8 bases at V and 3 bases at J, with 11 bases in the middle. The CDR3 runs to 13 residues. Germline values: CDR1 SGDLS, CDR2 YYNGEE. The CDR3: CASRWEDTGELFF. The CDR3 nucleotides are TGTGCCAGTAGGTGGGAGGACACCGGGGAGCTGTTTTTT.

The chain is built from TRBV18 and TRBJ1-1, with a tentative D call TRBD1 (5 bases). With 5 bases removed from V and 1 base from J, the gap between germline ends came to 17 bases. The CDR3 sequence is 16 residues long. CDR1 and CDR2 from the germline V gene are KGHSH and LQKENI. CDR3 nucleotides: TGTGCCAGCTCAGAGGTTCAGGGAAACTGGAACACTGAAGCTTTCTTT. It specifies CASSEVQGNWNTEAFF.

J is TRBJ1-5 and V is TRBV28; TRBD1 is a possible D gene (5 bases). Trimming took off 4 bases at V and 0 bases at J, with 13 bases between the two ends. The CDR3 has 16 amino acids. Germline loops: CDR1 MDHEN, CDR2 SYDVKM. CDR3: CASSSQGFYSNQPQHF. CDR3 bases: TGTGCCAGCAGTTCGCAGGGATTCTATAGCAATCAGCCCCAGCATTTT.

The rearrangement joins TRBV19 to TRBJ2-3, with a tentative D call TRBD1 (5 bases). CDR1 and CDR2 (germline): LNHDA, SQIVND (reference sequence). This CDR3 has 13 amino acids. V lost 4 bases to trimming and J lost 2 bases, with 7 bases between them. CDR3 DNA sequence: TGTGCCAGTAGTAAAGGACACACAGATACGCAGTATTTT. It yields the protein CASSKGHTDTQYF.

The V and J genes are TRBV10-3 and TRBJ2-5; TRBD2 aligns across 7 bases. This CDR3 contains 13 residues. Trimming at V came to 8 bases and at J to 4 bases, leaving 7 bases not matched to a gene. Germline loops: CDR1 ENHRY, CDR2 SYGVKD. The CDR3, as DNA: TGTGCCATCCAAGCGGGATCGGGAGAGACCCAGTACTTC. It is translated as CAIQAGSGETQYF.

This clone was recorded a few times. The chain combines TRBV9 with TRBJ2-3, with D uncertain. The CDR3 is made up of 14 amino acids. V dropped 1 base and J dropped 3 bases, with 9 bases sitting between them. Germline-derived CDR1 and CDR2 are SGDLS and YYNGEE. This chain's CDR3 is CASSVSHGTDTQYF. The DNA of the CDR3 is TGTGCCAGCAGCGTAAGCCACGGGACAGATACGCAGTATTTT.

This clone was picked up one time. The gene calls are TRBV5-1 and TRBJ1-1; 11 positions match TRBD1. CDR1 SGHRS and CDR2 YFSETQ come from the germline V gene. V lost 2 bases to trimming and J lost 10 bases; unmatched junction nucleotides: 10. This CDR3 has 15 residues. CDR3 DNA: TGCGCCAGCAGCTTACGGACAGGGGGCCAAACGGCAGCTTTCTTT. It translates to CASSLRTGGQTAAFF. Variable domain in full (rest from reference TRBV5-1 and TRBJ1-1): KAGVTQTPRYLIKTRGQQVTLSCSPISGHRSVSWYQQTPGQGLQFLFEYFSETQRNKGNFPGRFSGRQFSNSRSEMNVSTLELGDSALYLCASSLRTGGQTAAFFGQGTRLTVV.

The gene calls are TRBV10-3 and TRBJ2-7; a possible D gene is TRBD2 (6 bases). Germline loops: CDR1 ENHRY, CDR2 SYGVKD. V was pared by 0 bases and J by 3 bases, with 15 bases between. The CDR3 consists of 16 residues. The CDR3 protein is CAISESRLASRYEQYF. The CDR3 nucleotides read TGTGCCATCAGTGAGTCGAGGCTAGCGTCCCGCTACGAGCAGTACTTC.

The CDR3 sequence is CASREREVVDTQYF. CDR3 DNA: TGTGCCAGCAGGGAGCGGGAGGTGGTCGATACGCAGTATTTT. The chain carries TRBV2 and TRBJ2-3; 9 bases align to TRBD2. The germline gives CDR1 SNHLY, CDR2 FYNNEI. The CDR3 sequence is 14 residues long. The J segment lost 6 bases and the V segment lost 6 bases, leaving 7 bases of the junction unmatched.

CDR3: CASSLQGYNSPLHF. The DNA for the CDR3 is TGTGCCAGCAGCTTACAGGGGTATAATTCACCCCTCCACTTT. The chain employs TRBV9 and TRBJ1-6; the match to TRBD1 covers 7 bases. CDR3 size: 14 residues. Germline V CDR1 and CDR2: SGDLS, YYNGEE. The V gene end was trimmed by 4 bases and the J gene end by 4 bases; junction bases not matched to a gene: 2.